The present entry profiles one T cell receptor beta chain with its context. Enrolled during active infection, Seattle patients were then followed longitudinally. This sample stems from a study of blood T cell repertoires in COVID-19. Study at large: Acute and convalescent COVID-19 specimens originated in the United States, Italy and Spain. The cDNA or gDNA used as material had been derived from T cells, B-cell-depleted T cells, or PBMCs.

The CDR3 totals 14 residues. V lost 6 bases to trimming and J lost 7 bases, with 16 bases between them. The germline gives CDR1 MNHEY, CDR2 SVGAGI. Measured with immunoSEQ multiplex PCR; TCRdb has only the in-frame clones, and not every one. The table shows about 95,000 clones, with roughly 89% occurring only once. The sequenced sample consisted of peripheral blood. The receptor was isolated from a man aged 55-75 years with COVID-19, enrolled during active disease. This chain joins TRBV6-5 and TRBJ1-5, with D unresolved. The CDR3 sequence: CASRPNRGGQPQHF. CDR3 DNA sequence: TGTGCCAGCAGACCTAACCGGGGAGGACAGCCCCAGCATTTT.